Each of the 2 T cell receptor beta chains below was sequenced from the same sample in a study of molecular identifiers for immune sequencing clone quantification. TCRdb independently ran MiXCR on the PCR reads; one entry per CDR3 protein. This table has 400,000 to 600,000 distinct CDR3 sequences, 20% to 25% appearing once. Input material: naive CD8+ T cells from blood, with Jurkat cell RNA spiked in. Specified subset: FACS-sorted CD8+CD4-CCR7+CD45RA+ naive T cells. These receptors were collected from a human donor in good health. Some libraries in this study had Jurkat cell RNA spiked in.

This clonotype was observed a handful of times. The chain uses TRBV27 and TRBJ2-7, with TRBD2 identical over 7 bases. Germline V gene sequence: CDR1 MNHEY, CDR2 SMNVEV (reference sequence). The CDR3 consists of 16 residues. The trim removed 4 bases at V and 3 bases at J, leaving 12 bases unmatched. The CDR3 sequence: CASSSPTSSSLYEQYF. CDR3 nucleotides: TGTGCCAGCAGTTCCCCGACTAGCTCTTCTCTCTACGAGCAGTACTTC.

This clonotype was detected many times. The rearrangement uses TRBV14 and TRBJ2-3; D is uncertain. The CDR3 runs 13 residues. V was shortened by 0 bases and J by 2 bases, with 3 bases between the two germline ends. Looked up from germline, CDR1 is SGHDN and CDR2 is FVKESK. CDR3 in DNA: TGTGCCAGCAGCCAAGACCTCACAGATACGCAGTATTTT. Encoded protein: CASSQDLTDTQYF. Complete variable domain (other parts from reference TRBV14 and TRBJ2-3): EAGVTQFPSHSVIEKGQTVTLRCDPISGHDNLYWYRRVMGKEIKFLLHFVKESKQDESGMPNNRFLAERTGGTYSTLKVQPAELEDSGVYFCASSQDLTDTQYFGPGTRLTVL.